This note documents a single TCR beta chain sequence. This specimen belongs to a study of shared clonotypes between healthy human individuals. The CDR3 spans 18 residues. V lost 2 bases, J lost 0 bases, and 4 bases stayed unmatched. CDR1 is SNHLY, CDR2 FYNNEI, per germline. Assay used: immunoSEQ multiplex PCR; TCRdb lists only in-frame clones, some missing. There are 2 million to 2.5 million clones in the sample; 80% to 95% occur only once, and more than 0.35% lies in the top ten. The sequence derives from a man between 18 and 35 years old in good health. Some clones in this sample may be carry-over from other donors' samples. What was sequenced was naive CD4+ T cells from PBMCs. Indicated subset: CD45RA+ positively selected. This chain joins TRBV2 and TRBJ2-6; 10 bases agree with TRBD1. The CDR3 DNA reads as TGTGCCAGCAGTGAATTTGGGACAGGGGCCTCTGGGGCCAACGTCCTGACTTTC. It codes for CASSEFGTGASGANVLTF.